The rows below give T cell receptor beta chains drawn from one sample of a study of OX40 agonist ivuxolimab in advanced cancers. Sequenced by immunoSEQ multiplex PCR; TCRdb stores in-frame clones only, minus some. The sample carries more than 85,000 clones, about 80% recorded once. Sequenced here: CD4+ or CD8+ T cells sorted from blood, sampled in a trial of the OX40 agonist ivuxolimab. These receptors came from an adult with an advanced solid tumor such as melanoma, head and neck, liver or kidney cancer. The conserved cysteine and the conserved F or W are not part of the CDR3 here. Each record gives: J gene, V gene, D gene, CDR3 protein. A D gene is named only where the DNA matches it firmly.

J: TRBJ2-1
V: TRBV7-3
D: TRBD1
CDR3: ASSLPGTGNNEQF

J: TRBJ1-2
V: TRBV19
D: TRBD1
CDR3: ASIRQGGNYGYT

J: TRBJ2-7
V: TRBV7-6
D: TRBD2
CDR3: ASSLGSGIYEQY

J: TRBJ2-2
V: TRBV4-2
D: .
CDR3: ASSQVYPGRVTGELF

J: TRBJ1-4
V: TRBV5-5
D: TRBD1
CDR3: ASAPQGRAEKLF

J: TRBJ1-2
V: TRBV6-5
D: TRBD1
CDR3: ASSQQDRVYGYT

J: TRBJ1-5
V: TRBV6-5
D: .
CDR3: ASSYSETNQPQH

J: TRBJ2-7
V: TRBV25-1
D: .
CDR3: ASSELGGGKSYEQY

J: TRBJ2-1
V: TRBV7-2
D: .
CDR3: ASSLKAFLPGNEQF

J: TRBJ2-7
V: TRBV7-8
D: .
CDR3: ASSFTSGVQSYEQY

J: TRBJ1-1
V: TRBV27
D: .
CDR3: ASSPTGANTEAF

J: TRBJ2-7
V: TRBV18
D: TRBD2
CDR3: ASSPRTVILADPPFEQY

J: TRBJ2-2
V: TRBV5-4
D: TRBD1
CDR3: ASSRQTGRGTGELF

J: TRBJ2-1
V: TRBV5-1
D: TRBD2
CDR3: ASSFLAGGNEQF

J: TRBJ2-6
V: TRBV19
D: .
CDR3: ASSIGGSGANVLT

J: TRBJ1-5
V: TRBV11-2
D: .
CDR3: ASSLGPAGPNQPQH

J: TRBJ1-2
V: TRBV11-2
D: .
CDR3: ASSLGGQGNYGYT

J: TRBJ1-2
V: TRBV20-1
D: .
CDR3: SARMTRGYT

J: TRBJ2-1
V: TRBV7-9
D: .
CDR3: ASSLQGGEQF

J: TRBJ2-3
V: TRBV7-3
D: .
CDR3: ASSPKDTQY

J: TRBJ2-2
V: TRBV12-5
D: .
CDR3: ASGLGHGNTGELF

J: TRBJ1-4
V: TRBV6-1
D: .
CDR3: ASSEGTASEKLF

J: TRBJ2-2
V: TRBV7-3
D: TRBD2
CDR3: ASSLSGSETGELF

J: TRBJ1-5
V: TRBV7-8
D: .
CDR3: ASSLGGRQVNQPQH

J: TRBJ2-7
V: TRBV29-1
D: TRBD1
CDR3: SVSRQGRSYEQY

J: TRBJ1-1
V: TRBV6-1
D: .
CDR3: ASKQTNTEAF